This TCR beta chain was identified during a study of shared clonotypes between healthy human individuals. Germline V gives CDR1 LNHDA, CDR2 SQIVND (reference sequence). The CDR3 has 17 residues. After removal of 4 bases from V and 0 bases from J, the junction contained 8 bases not matched to a gene. Here immunoSEQ multiplex PCR was the method, and the copy in TCRdb shows in-frame clones only, minus some. Of hundreds of thousands of clones in the sample, around four fifths were seen once. This receptor was identified in a woman in her twenties or thirties in good health. The chain joins TRBV19 to TRBJ1-5; 8 bases are a match to TRBD1. Sequencing was done on a sample of memory CD4+ T cells sorted from blood. Subset described: CD45RA-negative fraction. The CDR3 DNA reads as TGTGCCAGTAGTAAATGGGGACAGGCGGTTAGCAATCAGCCCCAGCATTTT. Translating it yields CASSKWGQAVSNQPQHF.